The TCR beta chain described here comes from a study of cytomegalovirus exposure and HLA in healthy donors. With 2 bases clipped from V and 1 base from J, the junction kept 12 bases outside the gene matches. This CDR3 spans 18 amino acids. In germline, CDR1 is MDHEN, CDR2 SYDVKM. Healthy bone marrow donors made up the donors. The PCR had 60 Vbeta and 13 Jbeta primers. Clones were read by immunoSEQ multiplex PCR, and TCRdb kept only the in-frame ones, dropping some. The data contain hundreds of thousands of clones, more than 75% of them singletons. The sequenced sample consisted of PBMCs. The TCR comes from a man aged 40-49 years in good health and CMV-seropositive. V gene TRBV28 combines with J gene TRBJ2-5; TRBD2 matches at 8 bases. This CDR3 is CASSLAGSGGPLQETQYF. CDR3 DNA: TGTGCCAGCAGTTTAGCTGGGTCGGGAGGGCCACTCCAAGAGACCCAGTACTTC.